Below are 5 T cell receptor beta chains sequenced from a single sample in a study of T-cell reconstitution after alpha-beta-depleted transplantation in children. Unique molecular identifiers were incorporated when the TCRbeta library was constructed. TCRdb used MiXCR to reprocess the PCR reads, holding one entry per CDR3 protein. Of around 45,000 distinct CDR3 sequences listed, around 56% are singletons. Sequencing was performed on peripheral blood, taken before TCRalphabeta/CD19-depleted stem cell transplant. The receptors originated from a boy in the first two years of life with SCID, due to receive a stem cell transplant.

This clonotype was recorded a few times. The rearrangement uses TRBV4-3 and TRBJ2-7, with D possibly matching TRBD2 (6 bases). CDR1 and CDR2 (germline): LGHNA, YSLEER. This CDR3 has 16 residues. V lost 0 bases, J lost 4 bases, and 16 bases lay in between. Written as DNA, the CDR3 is TGCGCCAGCAGCCAAGACCCAGGGACTGCCTTATACGAGCAGTACTTC. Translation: CASSQDPGTALYEQYF.

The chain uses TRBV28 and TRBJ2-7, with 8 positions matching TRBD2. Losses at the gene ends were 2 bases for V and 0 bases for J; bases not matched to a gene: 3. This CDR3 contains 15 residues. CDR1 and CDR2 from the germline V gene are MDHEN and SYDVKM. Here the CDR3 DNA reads TGTGCCAGCAGTTTAGCCGGGGGGGGCTCCTACGAGCAGTACTTC. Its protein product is CASSLAGGGSYEQYF.

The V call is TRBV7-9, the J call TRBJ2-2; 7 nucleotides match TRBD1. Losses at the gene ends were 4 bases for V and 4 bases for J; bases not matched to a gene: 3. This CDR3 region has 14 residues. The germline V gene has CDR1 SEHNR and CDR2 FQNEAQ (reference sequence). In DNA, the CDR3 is TGTGCCAGCAGCTCGGGACAGCTCACCGGGGAGCTGTTTTTT. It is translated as CASSSGQLTGELFF.

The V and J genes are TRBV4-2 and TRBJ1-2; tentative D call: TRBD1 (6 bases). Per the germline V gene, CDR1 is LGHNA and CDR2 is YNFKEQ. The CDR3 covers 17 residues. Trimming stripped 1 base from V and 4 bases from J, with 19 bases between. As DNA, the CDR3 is TGTGCCAGCAGCCAAGCTTCCGGGGGGGGGCAGGTCTATGGCTACACCTTC. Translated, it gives CASSQASGGGQVYGYTF.

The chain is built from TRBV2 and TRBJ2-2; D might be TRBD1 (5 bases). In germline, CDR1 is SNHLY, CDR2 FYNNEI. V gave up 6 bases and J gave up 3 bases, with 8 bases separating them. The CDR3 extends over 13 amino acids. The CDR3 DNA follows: TGTGCCAGCAGGGTACAGGACACCGGGGAGCTGTTTTTT. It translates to CASRVQDTGELFF.